Below, one TCR beta chain is given with its context. This clonotype was detected only a few times. The target of this receptor is not known. No quality values exist for individual bases; no much larger clone is one base distant. Graves' hyperthyroidism was defined as stable when no progression to ophthalmopathy occurred over 18 months of follow-up. Hyperthyroidism patients were newly diagnosed, with disease duration under 2 months, and aged 18 to 65 years. Any patient with an uncontrolled infection, another autoimmune disease, pregnancy or lactation was excluded. Diagnoses were established on the basis of clinical symptoms, serum thyroxine and TRAb, thyroid ultrasound, and orbital computed tomography. PBMCs were separated from roughly 10 ml of fresh peripheral blood using Ficoll-Paque density gradient centrifugation. Total RNA was extracted with Trizol reagent, and quality was checked on an Agilent 2100 Bioanalyzer.

These data are taken from a study of T cells in Graves' hyperthyroidism and ophthalmopathy (dated by TCRdb to between 2018 and 2020). General notes on the study: Peripheral blood was collected at initial diagnosis, before any treatment. To identify distinguishing TCR V-J signatures, a discovery cohort of around 98 patients was used, comprising some 45 with Graves' ophthalmopathy and 55 to 65 with stable Graves' hyperthyroidism. Prospective prediction of ophthalmopathy was tested in an independent validation cohort of some 19 hyperthyroidism patients and 17 patients who later progressed to ophthalmopathy. The 90 to 100 discovery patients were randomly split 7:3 into training and test sets. In six Graves' hyperthyroidism patients, the study also compared T-cell repertoires from thyroid tissue with T-cell repertoires from blood. Once sampling was done, hyperthyroidism patients were given methimazole at a starting dose of 30 mg daily, whereas ophthalmopathy patients were given high-dose intravenous methylprednisolone. The paper describes TCR Vbeta CDR3 sequencing of some 130 peripheral blood samples, made up of 43 ophthalmopathy patients, around 78 hyperthyroidism patients and some 17 progressor patients. The study at large found these results: Most expanded thyroid clonotypes (frequency above 0.001) were also detected in blood, a finding suggesting that blood repertoires may reflect thyroid immune responses. In validation, the model predicted progression to ophthalmopathy with around 71% sensitivity and 72% to 75% specificity, a median of approximately 6.5 months before onset. Sample size was not statistically predetermined, and investigators were not blinded to group allocation. A model built on a 13 V-J signature distinguished ophthalmopathy from stable hyperthyroidism, reaching roughly 88% sensitivity and about 81% specificity in cross-validation and 80%/75% in testing.

Reading the germline V gene gives CDR1 SGDLS and CDR2 YYNGEE. Counted from cysteine to phenylalanine, this CDR3 has 16 amino acids. CDR3 DNA is the only sequence kept; it has 48 bases, read in frame from the first base. Compared with germline, V lacks 0 bases and J lacks 4 bases; bases without a gene match: 5. Amplification of TCR beta CDR3 regions was carried out from RNA transcripts. The first round of RT-PCR for the TCR CDR3 was performed with the HTBI primer set and the Qiagen OneStep RT-PCR kit. Libraries were constructed in a second round of multiplex PCR, after which size selection and purification were carried out. Paired-end sequencing of the libraries was performed with 100 bp reads on an Illumina HiSeq2000. Concerning the study's data processing: Raw data were processed with SOAPnuke, discarding reads with adapters, uncalled bases, mean Phred below 15, or no exact constant-primer or identifier match. High-quality paired reads were merged using COPE v1.2.5, and each unique nucleotide sequence was defined as a clonotype. Clonotypes were aligned to IMGT TRBV, TRBD and TRBJ reference segments using MiTCR v1.1. The analysis was restricted to V-J combinations with a frequency above 0.0001, which together covered about 99% of the repertoires. A TCS score was defined as the ratio of F50 (clonal expansion) to E x V (chaos), with BLOSUM62-based TCRdist applied between CDR3 peptides within each V-J. Welch's t-statistics and random forest reduced roughly 500 V-J features to 13, which were used in a naive Bayes classifier (R e1071). Using fastp trimming at Q25 and MiXCR clonotype assembly, TCRdb reanalyzed the public sequencing data and kept in-frame beta chains. Each CDR3 protein gets just one entry, which takes the most common genes and DNA from the rows behind it. The authors' filters were not applied to this entry. Recorded for this sample are 350,000 to 500,000 distinct CDR3 sequences; around 13% of them occurred a single time. About 4.9% of the sample is in the top ten clones.

Sequenced: blood. The rearranged segments are TRBV9 and TRBJ2-1; 9 nucleotides in the junction match TRBD2. This TCR derives from a woman aged 18-35 years with Graves' hyperthyroidism. The CDR3 amino acid sequence is: CASSVASREGYNEQFF. The bases are TGTGCCAGCAGCGTAGCATCGCGGGAGGGATACAATGAGCAGTTCTTC.